These 16 T cell receptor beta chains were all obtained from the same sample, sequenced in a study of T cell responses to AZD1222 COVID-19 vaccine. TCRdb's copy holds only in-frame clones and misses some; the assay was immunoSEQ multiplex PCR. The data contain some 130,000 clones, around 90% of them singletons. The material was peripheral blood, obtained on day 0 of AZD1222 vaccination. These receptors originate from an adult in good health.

About this clone: Different DNA sequences within this sample yield the same CDR3. The rearrangement joins TRBV6-5 to TRBJ1-5; 8 bases match TRBD1. The CDR3 totals 13 residues. Germline lookup yields CDR1 MNHEY and CDR2 SVGAGI. V lost 6 bases and J lost 7; bases outside the gene matches: 5. The chain's CDR3 is CASRQGAGQPQHF. The CDR3 DNA reads as TGTGCCAGCAGGCAGGGGGCTGGACAGCCCCAGCATTTT.

The chain combines TRBV20-1 with TRBJ1-1; maybe TRBD1 (6 bases). The germline gives CDR1 DFQATT, CDR2 SNEGSKA (reference sequence). Deletions cut 3 bases from V and 1 base from J, with 9 bases between. The CDR3 covers 13 residues. CDR3 sequence reads: CSASPQGNTEAFF. The CDR3, as DNA: TGCAGTGCTAGTCCACAGGGGAACACTGAAGCTTTCTTT.

This sequence joins TRBV5-5 and TRBJ1-1; weak D call: TRBD1 (6 bases). The CDR3 covers 13 residues. Germline V gene sequence: CDR1 SGHKS, CDR2 YYEKEE (reference sequence). V was trimmed by 4 bases and J by 1 base, leaving 8 bases between them. This chain's CDR3 is CASSDRPNTEAFF. The CDR3 bases are TGTGCCAGCAGCGACAGGCCGAACACTGAAGCTTTCTTT.

This clone was recorded only once. The V gene is TRBV9, the J gene TRBJ2-3, with no clear D. V shed 3 bases and J shed 0 bases, with 14 bases lying between them. Germline CDR1 and CDR2: SGDLS and YYNGEE. This CDR3 comprises 16 residues. CDR3 loop: CASSGRQTQSTDTQYF. The CDR3 coding sequence is TGTGCCAGCAGCGGACGTCAGACTCAGAGCACAGATACGCAGTATTTT.

The genes are TRBV14 and TRBJ2-5, with 8 bases fitting TRBD1. This CDR3 is built from 15 residues. Germline-derived CDR1 and CDR2 are SGHDN and FVKESK. The V gene end was trimmed by 2 bases and the J gene end by 3 bases; junction bases not matched to a gene: 5. The CDR3 region is CASSQFRTGKETQYF. CDR3 DNA: TGTGCCAGCAGCCAATTTAGGACAGGGAAAGAGACCCAGTACTTC.

The chain employs TRBV7-3 and TRBJ2-7; TRBD1 agrees at 10 bases. Germline CDR1 SGHTA, CDR2 FQGTGA. The junction had 3 bases not matched to a gene; V was cut back by 3 bases and J by 1 base. The CDR3 contains 15 residues. CDR3: CASSFGQGVSYEQYF. The CDR3 DNA is TGTGCCAGCAGCTTCGGACAGGGGGTGTCCTACGAGCAGTACTTC.

The CDR3 DNA reads as TGTGCCAGCGGGGGGCTTCATCAGCCCCAGCATTTT. Protein sequence: CASGGLHQPQHF. V usage is TRBV3-1 (or the pseudogene TRBV3-2) and J usage is TRBJ1-5, with D possibly matching TRBD1 (6 bases). Trimming cost V 8 bases and J 5 bases, with 10 bases left between them. The CDR3 has 12 residues. Germline V lookup: CDR1 LGHDT, CDR2 YNNKEL (reference sequence).

The CDR3 DNA sequence: TGTGCCAGCAGCGGGAAACAGGGGAACTATGGCTACACCTTC. It encodes CASSGKQGNYGYTF. The chain is built from TRBV7-9 and TRBJ1-2; 7 bases line up with TRBD1. The trim removed 5 bases at V and 2 bases at J, leaving 5 bases unmatched. The CDR3 length is 14 residues. Per germline, CDR1 SEHNR and CDR2 FQNEAQ (reference sequence).

A single count supports this clone. V gene TRBV28 combines with J gene TRBJ2-7, with D perhaps matching TRBD2 (7 bases). Germline V lookup: CDR1 MDHEN, CDR2 SYDVKM. This CDR3 is 16 amino acids long. V was pared by 5 bases and J by 4 bases, with 21 bases between. CDR3: CASSTRSAGARYEQYF. CDR3 DNA: TGTGCCAGCAGTACCCGCTCGGCGGGGGCCCGATACGAGCAGTACTTC.

The chain recombines TRBV2 with TRBJ2-7; TRBD2 is a possible D gene (5 bases). The CDR3 runs 13 residues. V was trimmed by 0 bases and J by 7 bases, leaving 10 bases between them. From germline, CDR1 is SNHLY and CDR2 FYNNEI. The CDR3: CASSEATRGEQYF. The DNA of the CDR3 is TGTGCCAGCAGTGAAGCGACGCGAGGGGAGCAGTACTTC.

The gene calls are TRBV7-6 and TRBJ1-3, with a possible D match to TRBD1 (5 bases). V dropped 6 bases and J dropped 2 bases, with 11 bases sitting between them. The CDR3 spans 14 residues. The germline V gene has CDR1 SGHVS and CDR2 FNYEAQ. The CDR3 is CASRGSGTGNTIYF. CDR3 DNA: TGTGCCAGCAGAGGTTCAGGGACTGGAAACACCATATATTTT.

The rearrangement joins TRBV30 to TRBJ1-3; D ambiguous. Germline values: CDR1 GTSNPN, CDR2 SVGIG (reference sequence). Trimming left V 1 base short and J 4 bases short, with 11 bases between. This CDR3 is built from 14 residues. CDR3 in DNA: TGTGCCTGGAGTGGACTCTTTGGCGGAAACACCATATATTTT. It specifies CAWSGLFGGNTIYF.

This chain joins TRBV27 and TRBJ1-4; possibly TRBD1 for D (5 bases). Germline V lookup: CDR1 MNHEY, CDR2 SMNVEV (reference sequence). V lost 2 bases and J 5 bases, leaving 15 bases between the germline ends. This CDR3 has 16 amino acids. The CDR3: CASSLSQGMMNEKLFF. The CDR3 region has the DNA TGTGCCAGCAGTTTAAGTCAGGGCATGATGAATGAAAAACTGTTTTTT.

The V and J genes are TRBV18 and TRBJ2-7; 9 bases are a match to TRBD1. This CDR3 is 14 amino acids long. V shed 2 bases, J shed 6 bases, and the junction held 5 bases outside the gene matches. Germline CDR1 is KGHSH and CDR2 is LQKENI. The CDR3: CASSPRTGALEQYF. The CDR3 DNA follows: TGTGCCAGCTCACCAAGGACAGGGGCACTCGAGCAGTACTTC.

The rearrangement joins TRBV7-2 to TRBJ1-1, with 7 bases matching TRBD1. The CDR3 spans 18 residues. V lost 1 base to trimming and J lost 3 bases; unmatched junction nucleotides: 14. The germline V gene encodes CDR1 SGHTA and CDR2 FQGNSA. The CDR3 region is CASSLVGRGSLGHTEAFF. Written as DNA, the CDR3 is TGTGCCAGCAGCTTAGTGGGCAGGGGGTCCCTGGGGCACACTGAAGCTTTCTTT.

V gene TRBV27 combines with J gene TRBJ1-2; perhaps TRBD1 as D (6 bases). This CDR3 contains 16 residues. Germline CDR1 reads MNHEY; CDR2 reads SMNVEV (reference sequence). Trimming removed 0 bases from V and 5 bases from J, with 16 bases in between. Here the CDR3 DNA reads TGTGCCAGCAGTTTATCCCCTTCTCCCGGGACATATGGCTACACCTTC. Translating gives CASSLSPSPGTYGYTF.